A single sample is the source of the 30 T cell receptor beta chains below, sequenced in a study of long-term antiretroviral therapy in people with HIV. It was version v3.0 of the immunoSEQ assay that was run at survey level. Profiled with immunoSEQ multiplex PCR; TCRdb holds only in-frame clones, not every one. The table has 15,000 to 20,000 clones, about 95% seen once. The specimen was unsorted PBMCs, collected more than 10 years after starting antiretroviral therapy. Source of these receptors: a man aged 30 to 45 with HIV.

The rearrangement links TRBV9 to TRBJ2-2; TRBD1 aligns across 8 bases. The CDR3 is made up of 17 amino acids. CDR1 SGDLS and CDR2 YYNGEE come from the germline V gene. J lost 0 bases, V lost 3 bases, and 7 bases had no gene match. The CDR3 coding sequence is TGTGCCAGCAGCGCTCCAGCGGACAGGGCGAACACCGGGGAGCTGTTTTTT. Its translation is CASSAPADRANTGELFF.

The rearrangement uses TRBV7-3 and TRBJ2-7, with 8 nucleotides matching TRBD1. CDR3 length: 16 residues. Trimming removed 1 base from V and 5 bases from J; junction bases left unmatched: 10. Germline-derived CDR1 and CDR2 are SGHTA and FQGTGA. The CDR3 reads CASSLNYPRGPHEQYF. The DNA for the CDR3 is TGTGCCAGCAGCTTAAATTACCCCAGGGGGCCCCACGAGCAGTACTTC.

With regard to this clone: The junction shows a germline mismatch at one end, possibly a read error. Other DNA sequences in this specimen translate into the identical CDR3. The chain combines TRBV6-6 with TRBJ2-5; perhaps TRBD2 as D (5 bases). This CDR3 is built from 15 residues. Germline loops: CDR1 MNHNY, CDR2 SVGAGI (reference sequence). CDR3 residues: CASSYKVGDQETQYF. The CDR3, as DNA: TGTGCCAGCAGTTACAAAGTCGGGGATCAAGAGACTCAGTACTTC.

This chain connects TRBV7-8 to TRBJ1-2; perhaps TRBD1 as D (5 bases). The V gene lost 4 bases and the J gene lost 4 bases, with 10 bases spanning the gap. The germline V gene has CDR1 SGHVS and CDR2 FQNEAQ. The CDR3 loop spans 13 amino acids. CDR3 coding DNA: TGTGCCAGCAGCTCCATGGGGGGCTATGGCTACACCTTC. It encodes CASSSMGGYGYTF.

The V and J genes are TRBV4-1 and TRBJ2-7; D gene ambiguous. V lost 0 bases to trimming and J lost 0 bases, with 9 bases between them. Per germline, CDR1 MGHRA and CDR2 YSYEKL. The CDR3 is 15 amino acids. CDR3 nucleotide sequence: TGCGCCAGCAGCCAAGACGAACAGAGCTCCTACGAGCAGTACGTC. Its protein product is CASSQDEQSSYEQYV.

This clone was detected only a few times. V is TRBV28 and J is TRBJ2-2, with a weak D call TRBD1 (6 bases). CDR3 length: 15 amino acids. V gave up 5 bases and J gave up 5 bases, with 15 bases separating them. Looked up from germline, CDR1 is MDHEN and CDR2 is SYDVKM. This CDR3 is CASSHRVVGTGELFF. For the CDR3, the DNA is TGTGCCAGCAGTCACAGGGTTGTAGGGACCGGGGAGCTGTTTTTT.

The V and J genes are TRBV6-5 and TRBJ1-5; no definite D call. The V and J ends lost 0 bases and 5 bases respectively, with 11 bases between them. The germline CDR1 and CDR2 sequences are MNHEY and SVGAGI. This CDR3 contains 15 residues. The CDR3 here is CASSYSEGRDQPQHF. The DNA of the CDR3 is TGTGCCAGCAGTTACTCGGAGGGTCGGGATCAGCCCCAGCATTTT.

The CDR3 sequence is CASSTYFIGLAGPANTGELFF. CDR3 coding DNA: TGTGCCAGTAGCACTTACTTTATCGGACTAGCGGGCCCTGCGAACACCGGGGAGCTGTTTTTT. The V call is TRBV19, the J call TRBJ2-2; 11 bases fit TRBD2. Looked up from germline, CDR1 is LNHDA and CDR2 is SQIVND (reference sequence). Trimming removed 6 bases from V and 0 bases from J; junction bases left unmatched: 18. This CDR3 region has 21 residues.

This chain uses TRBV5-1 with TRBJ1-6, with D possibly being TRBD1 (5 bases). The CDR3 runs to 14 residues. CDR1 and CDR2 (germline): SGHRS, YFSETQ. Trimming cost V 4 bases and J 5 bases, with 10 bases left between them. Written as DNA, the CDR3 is TGCGCCAGCAGCCGGGACGGAAATAATTCACCCCTCCACTTT. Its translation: CASSRDGNNSPLHF.

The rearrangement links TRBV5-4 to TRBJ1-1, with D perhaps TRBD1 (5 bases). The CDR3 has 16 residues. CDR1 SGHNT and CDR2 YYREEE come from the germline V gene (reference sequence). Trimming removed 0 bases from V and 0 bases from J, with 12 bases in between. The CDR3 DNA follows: TGTGCCAGCAGCTTGGAATCTCCAGGGATGAACACTGAAGCTTTCTTT. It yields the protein CASSLESPGMNTEAFF.

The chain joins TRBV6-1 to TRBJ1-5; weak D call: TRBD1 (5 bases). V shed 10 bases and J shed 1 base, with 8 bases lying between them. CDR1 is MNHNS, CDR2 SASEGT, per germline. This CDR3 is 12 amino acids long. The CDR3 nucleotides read TGTGCCACGTGGGGGAGCAATCAGCCCCAGCATTTT. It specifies CATWGSNQPQHF.

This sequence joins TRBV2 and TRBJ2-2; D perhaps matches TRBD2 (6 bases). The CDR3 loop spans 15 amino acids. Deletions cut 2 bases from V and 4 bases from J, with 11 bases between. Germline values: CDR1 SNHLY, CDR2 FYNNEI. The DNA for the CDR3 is TGTGCCAGCAGTGAAAGGGCGGGGTCCACCGGGGAGCTGTTTTTT. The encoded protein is CASSERAGSTGELFF. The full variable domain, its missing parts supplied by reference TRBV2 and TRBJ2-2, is EPEVTQTPSHQVTQMGQEVILRCVPISNHLYFYWYRQILGQKVEFLVSFYNNEISEKSEIFDDQFSVERPDGSNFTLKIRSTKLEDSAMYFCASSERAGSTGELFFGEGSRLTVL.

The CDR3 loop reads CAIRMSGWGETQYF. The CDR3 DNA sequence: TGTGCCATCCGGATGAGCGGGTGGGGGGAGACCCAGTACTTC. The chain couples TRBV21-1 to TRBJ2-5; TRBD2 reflects the table's D call only, with no check against the DNA. TRBV21-1 corresponds to a pseudogene. The CDR3 is 14 amino acids.

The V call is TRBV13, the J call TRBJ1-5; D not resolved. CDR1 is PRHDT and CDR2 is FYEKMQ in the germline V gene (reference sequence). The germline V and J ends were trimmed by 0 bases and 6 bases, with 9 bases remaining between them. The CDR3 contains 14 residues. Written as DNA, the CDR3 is TGTGCCAGCAGCTTAGGAGGCGGGTCTCAGCCCCAGCATTTT. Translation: CASSLGGGSQPQHF.

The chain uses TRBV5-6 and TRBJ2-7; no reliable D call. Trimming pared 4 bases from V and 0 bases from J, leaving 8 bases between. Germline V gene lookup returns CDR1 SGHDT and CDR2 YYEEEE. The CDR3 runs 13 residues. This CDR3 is CASSRDISYEQYF. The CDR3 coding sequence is TGTGCCAGCAGCCGAGACATCTCCTACGAGCAGTACTTC.

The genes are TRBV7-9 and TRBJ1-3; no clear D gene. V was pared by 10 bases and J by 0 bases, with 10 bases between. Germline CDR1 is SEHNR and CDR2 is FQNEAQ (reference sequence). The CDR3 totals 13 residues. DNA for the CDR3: TGTGCCACCGGGCTGGGCTCTGGAAACACCATATATTTT. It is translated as CATGLGSGNTIYF.

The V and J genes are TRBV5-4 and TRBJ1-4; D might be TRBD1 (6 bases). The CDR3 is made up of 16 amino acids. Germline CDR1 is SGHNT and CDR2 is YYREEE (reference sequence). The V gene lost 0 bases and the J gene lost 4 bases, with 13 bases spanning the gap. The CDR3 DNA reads TGTGCCAGCAGCTTGGTCCAGGGGAATAATAATGAAAAACTGTTTTTT. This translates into CASSLVQGNNNEKLFF. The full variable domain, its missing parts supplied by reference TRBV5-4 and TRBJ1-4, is ETGVTQSPTHLIKTRGQQVTLRCSSQSGHNTVSWYQQALGQGPQFIFQYYREEENGRGNFPPRFSGLQFPNYSSELNVNALELDDSALYLCASSLVQGNNNEKLFFGSGTQLSVL.

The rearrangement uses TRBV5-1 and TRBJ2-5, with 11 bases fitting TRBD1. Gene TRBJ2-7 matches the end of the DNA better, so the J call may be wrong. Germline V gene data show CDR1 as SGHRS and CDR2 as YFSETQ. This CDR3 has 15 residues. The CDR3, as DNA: TGCGCCAGCAGCTTCATCGGACAGGGGGCGAGCGAGCAGTACTTC. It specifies CASSFIGQGASEQYF.

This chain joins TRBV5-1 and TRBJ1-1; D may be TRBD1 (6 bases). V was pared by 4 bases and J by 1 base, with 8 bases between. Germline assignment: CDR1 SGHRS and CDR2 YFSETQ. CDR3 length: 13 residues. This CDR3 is CASSRDTNTEAFF. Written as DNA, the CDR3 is TGCGCCAGCAGCCGGGACACGAACACTGAAGCTTTCTTT.

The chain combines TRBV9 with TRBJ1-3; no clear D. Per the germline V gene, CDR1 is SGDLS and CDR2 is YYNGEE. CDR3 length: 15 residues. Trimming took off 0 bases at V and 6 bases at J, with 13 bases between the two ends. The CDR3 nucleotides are TGTGCCAGCAGCGTAGGAACAGCACACGCAAACACCATATATTTT. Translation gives CASSVGTAHANTIYF.

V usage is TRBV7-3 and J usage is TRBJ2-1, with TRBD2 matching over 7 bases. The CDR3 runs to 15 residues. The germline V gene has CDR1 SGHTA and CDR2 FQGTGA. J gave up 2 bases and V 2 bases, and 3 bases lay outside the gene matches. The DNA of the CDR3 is TGTGCCAGCAGCTTAGAGCGGGGACCCTACAATGAGCAGTTCTTC. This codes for CASSLERGPYNEQFF.

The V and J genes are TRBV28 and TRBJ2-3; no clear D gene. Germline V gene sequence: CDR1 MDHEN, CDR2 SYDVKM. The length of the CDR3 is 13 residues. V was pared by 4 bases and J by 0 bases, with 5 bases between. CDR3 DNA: TGTGCCAGCAGTTCTGGGAGCACAGATACGCAGTATTTT. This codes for CASSSGSTDTQYF.

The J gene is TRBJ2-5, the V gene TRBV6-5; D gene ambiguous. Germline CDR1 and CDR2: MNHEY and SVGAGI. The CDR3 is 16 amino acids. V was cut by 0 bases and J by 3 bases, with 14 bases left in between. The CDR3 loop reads CASSYSMGEGKETQYF. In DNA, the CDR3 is TGTGCCAGCAGTTACTCGATGGGTGAAGGGAAAGAGACCCAGTACTTC.

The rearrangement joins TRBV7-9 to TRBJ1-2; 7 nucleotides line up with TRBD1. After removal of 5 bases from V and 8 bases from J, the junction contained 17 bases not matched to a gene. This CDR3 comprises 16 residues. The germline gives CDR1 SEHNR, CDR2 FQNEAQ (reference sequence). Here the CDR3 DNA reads TGTGCCAGCAGCAATCGACAGGGCGAGGGTTGGAGGGGCTACACCTTC. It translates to CASSNRQGEGWRGYTF.

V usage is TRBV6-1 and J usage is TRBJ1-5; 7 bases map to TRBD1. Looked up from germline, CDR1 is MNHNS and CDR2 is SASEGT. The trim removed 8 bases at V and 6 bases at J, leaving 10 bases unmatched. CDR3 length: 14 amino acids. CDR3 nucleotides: TGTGCCAGCTCTCAGACAGGGACGGCTCAGCCCCAGCATTTT. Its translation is CASSQTGTAQPQHF.

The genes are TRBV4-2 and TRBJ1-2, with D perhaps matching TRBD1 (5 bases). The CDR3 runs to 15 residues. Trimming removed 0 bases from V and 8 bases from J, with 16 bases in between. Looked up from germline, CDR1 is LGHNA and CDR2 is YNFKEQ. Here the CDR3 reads CASSQDGEAREGYTF. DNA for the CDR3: TGTGCCAGCAGCCAAGATGGGGAGGCCAGGGAAGGCTACACCTTC.

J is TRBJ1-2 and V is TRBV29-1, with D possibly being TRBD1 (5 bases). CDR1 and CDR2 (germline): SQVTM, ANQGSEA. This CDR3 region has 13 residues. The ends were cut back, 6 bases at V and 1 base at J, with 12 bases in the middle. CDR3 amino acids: CSVTEGNNYGYTF. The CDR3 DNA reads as TGCAGCGTCACCGAGGGGAATAACTATGGCTACACCTTC.

The CDR3 DNA sequence: TGTGCCAGCAGCTTATACGGACAGGGAAACACCGGGGAGCTGTTTTTT. Amino acid sequence: CASSLYGQGNTGELFF. This rearrangement joins TRBV7-3 to TRBJ2-2; 8 bases are a match to TRBD1. V trimming: 2 bases; J trimming: 2 bases; junction bases outside the gene matches: 4. The CDR3 totals 16 residues. Germline CDR1 is SGHTA and CDR2 is FQGTGA.

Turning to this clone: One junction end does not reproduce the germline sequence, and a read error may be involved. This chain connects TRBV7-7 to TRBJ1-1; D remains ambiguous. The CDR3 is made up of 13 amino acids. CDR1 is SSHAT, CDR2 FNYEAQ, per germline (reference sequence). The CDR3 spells CASSLSLGTEAFF. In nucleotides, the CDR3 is TGTGCTAGCAGCTTAAGTTTGGGAACTGAAGCTTTCTTT.

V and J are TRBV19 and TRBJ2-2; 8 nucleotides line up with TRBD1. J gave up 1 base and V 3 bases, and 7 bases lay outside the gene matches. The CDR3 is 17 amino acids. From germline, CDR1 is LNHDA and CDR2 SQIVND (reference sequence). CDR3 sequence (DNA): TGTGCCAGTAGTATCCGCGGACAGGGCGGGAACACCGGGGAGCTGTTTTTT. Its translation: CASSIRGQGGNTGELFF. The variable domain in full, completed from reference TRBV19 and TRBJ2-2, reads DGGITQSPKYLFRKEGQNVTLSCEQNLNHDAMYWYRQDPGQGLRLIYYSQIVNDFQKGDIAEGYSVSREKKESFPLTVTSAQKNPTAFYLCASSIRGQGGNTGELFFGEGSRLTVL.